The next 5 T cell receptor beta chains were all read from a single sample in a study of cytomegalovirus exposure and HLA in healthy donors. PCR primers comprised 60 Vbeta and 13 Jbeta primers. Sequencing was performed with immunoSEQ multiplex PCR; in TCRdb, only in-frame clones are kept and a portion is missing. The profile shows just over 200,000 clones, around 85% of them singletons. Sequenced: PBMCs. These receptors were obtained from a man between 50 and 59 years old in good health and CMV-seronegative.

CDR3 coding DNA: TGTGCCAGCAGCGGACTGGAGAGCGACGAGCAGTACTTC. This codes for CASSGLESDEQYF. V and J are TRBV28 and TRBJ2-7, with D possibly matching TRBD2 (5 bases). The CDR3 consists of 13 residues. Germline loops: CDR1 MDHEN, CDR2 SYDVKM. Trimming cost V 6 bases and J 5 bases, with 14 bases left between them. Variable domain in full (rest from reference TRBV28 and TRBJ2-7): DVKVTQSSRYLVKRTGEKVFLECVQDMDHENMFWYRQDPGLGLRLIYFSYDVKMKEKGDIPEGYSVSREKKERFSLILESASTNQTSMYLCASSGLESDEQYFGPGTRLTVT.

The rearrangement links TRBV15 to TRBJ2-2; D is perhaps TRBD2 (6 bases). This CDR3 is 17 amino acids long. Germline-derived CDR1 and CDR2 are LNHNV and YYDKDF (reference sequence). The V and J ends lost 0 bases and 5 bases respectively, with 16 bases between them. The CDR3 region has the DNA TGTGCCACCAGCAGAGATCGCAACGCGGGGCGGACCGGGGAGCTGTTTTTT. As protein: CATSRDRNAGRTGELFF.

The chain carries TRBV10-3 and TRBJ2-7, with 9 bases matching TRBD1. Germline loops: CDR1 ENHRY, CDR2 SYGVKD. The CDR3 covers 14 residues. Germline trimming cut 10 bases from V and 0 bases from J; bases unmatched to any gene: 7. CDR3 sequence (DNA): TGTGCCACCACAGCGGGACAGGGCTCCTACGAGCAGTACTTC. This sequence encodes CATTAGQGSYEQYF.

The chain combines TRBV27 with TRBJ1-3; D unclear. V was shortened by 4 bases and J by 0 bases, with 7 bases between the two germline ends. Looked up from germline, CDR1 is MNHEY and CDR2 is SMNVEV (reference sequence). CDR3 length: 14 amino acids. The CDR3 reads CASSSVISGNTIYF. The CDR3 DNA sequence: TGTGCCAGCAGTTCGGTGATCTCTGGAAACACCATATATTTT.

J is TRBJ2-3 and V is TRBV7-8; tentative D call: TRBD2 (5 bases). Trimming left V 3 bases short and J 7 bases short, with 8 bases between. Germline assignment: CDR1 SGHVS and CDR2 FQNEAQ. This CDR3 contains 12 residues. CDR3 DNA sequence: TGTGCCAGCAGCTTTAGCGCAAATACGCAGTATTTT. Translating gives CASSFSANTQYF.